This T cell receptor (beta chain) was captured in a study of control samples from healthy donors and cancer patients. Germline V CDR1 and CDR2: MGHRA, YSYEKL. The trim removed 1 base at V and 4 bases at J, leaving 3 bases unmatched. The CDR3 has 15 amino acids. TCRdb's table, derived via immunoSEQ multiplex PCR, lists solely in-frame clones and lacks some. The sample yields roughly 140,000 clones, over 90% seen once. This chain joins TRBV4-1 and TRBJ2-1; 8 nucleotides agree with TRBD2. Sequenced material: blood. The sequence came from a man aged 50-60 years in good health. The CDR3 sequence is CASSQVRGGYNEQFF. The CDR3 DNA is TGCGCCAGCAGCCAAGTTCGGGGGGGTTACAATGAGCAGTTCTTC.